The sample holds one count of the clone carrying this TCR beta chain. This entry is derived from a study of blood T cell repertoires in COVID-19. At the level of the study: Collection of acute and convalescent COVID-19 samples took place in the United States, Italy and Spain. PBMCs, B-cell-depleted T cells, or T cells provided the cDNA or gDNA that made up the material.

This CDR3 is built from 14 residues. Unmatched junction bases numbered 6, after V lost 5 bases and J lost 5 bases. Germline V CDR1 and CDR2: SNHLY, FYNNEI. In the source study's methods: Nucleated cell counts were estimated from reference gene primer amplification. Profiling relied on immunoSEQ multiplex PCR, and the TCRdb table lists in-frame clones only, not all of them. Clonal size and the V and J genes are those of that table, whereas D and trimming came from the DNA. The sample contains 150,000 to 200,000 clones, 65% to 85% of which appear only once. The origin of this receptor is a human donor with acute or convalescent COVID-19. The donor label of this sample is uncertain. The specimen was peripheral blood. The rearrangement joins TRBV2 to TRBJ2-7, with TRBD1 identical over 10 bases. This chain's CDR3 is CASSPGTGEHEQYF. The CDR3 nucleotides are TGTGCCAGCAGTCCCGGGACAGGGGAGCACGAGCAGTACTTC. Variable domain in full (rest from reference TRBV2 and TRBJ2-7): EPEVTQTPSHQVTQMGQEVILRCVPISNHLYFYWYRQILGQKVEFLVSFYNNEISEKSEIFDDQFSVERPDGSNFTLKIRSTKLEDSAMYFCASSPGTGEHEQYFGPGTRLTVT.